This T cell receptor beta chain was found in a study of T cell responses to AZD1222 COVID-19 vaccine. Produced via immunoSEQ multiplex PCR; TCRdb's table is partial and in-frame only. The table shows just over 90,000 clones, with around 91% occurring only once. General study results and limits: There were repertoire samples only from the period after the peak T cell response. The CD4 TCRs associated with vaccination extended across spike and predominated at 160-218 and 743-854. There were mostly white British donors and more females than males, and clonal diversity was possibly underestimated.

CDR1 is LNHDA and CDR2 is SQIVND in the germline V gene (reference sequence). V lost 1 base and J lost 4; bases outside the gene matches: 4. The CDR3 totals 16 residues. Concerning this clone: What it recognizes is unknown.

Pooling of second doses given at about 4 or about 12 weeks was done. The TCR sequence derives from an adult who received the AZD1222 COVID-19 vaccine. The sample here was peripheral blood, taken 28 days after the second AZD1222 dose. The chain employs TRBV19 and TRBJ2-1, with 10 bases identical to TRBD2. Written as DNA, the CDR3 is TGTGCCAGTAGTATAGCCAAGACTAGCGGGTACAATGAGCAGTTCTTC. Protein product: CASSIAKTSGYNEQFF.